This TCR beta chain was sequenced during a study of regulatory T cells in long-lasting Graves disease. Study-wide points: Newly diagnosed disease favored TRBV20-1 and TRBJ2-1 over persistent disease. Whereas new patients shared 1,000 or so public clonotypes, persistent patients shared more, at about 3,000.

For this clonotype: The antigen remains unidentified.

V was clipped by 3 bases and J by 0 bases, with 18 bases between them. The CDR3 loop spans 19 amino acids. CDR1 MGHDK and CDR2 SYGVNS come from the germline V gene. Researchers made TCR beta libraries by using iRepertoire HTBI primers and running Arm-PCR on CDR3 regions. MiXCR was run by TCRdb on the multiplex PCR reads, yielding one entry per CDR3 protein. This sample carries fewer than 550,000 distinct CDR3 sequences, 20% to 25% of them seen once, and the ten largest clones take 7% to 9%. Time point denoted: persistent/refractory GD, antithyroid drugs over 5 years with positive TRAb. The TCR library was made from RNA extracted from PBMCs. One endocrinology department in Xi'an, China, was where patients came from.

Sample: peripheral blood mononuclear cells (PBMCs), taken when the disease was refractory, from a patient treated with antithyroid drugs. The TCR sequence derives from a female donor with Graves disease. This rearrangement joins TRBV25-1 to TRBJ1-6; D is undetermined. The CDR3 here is CASSDPPTRIPSYNSPLHF. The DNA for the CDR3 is TGTGCCAGCAGTGACCCCCCGACAAGGATTCCCTCCTATAATTCACCCCTCCACTTT. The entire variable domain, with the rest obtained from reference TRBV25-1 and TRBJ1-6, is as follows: EADIYQTPRYLVIGTGKKITLECSQTMGHDKMYWYQQDPGMELHLIHYSYGVNSTEKGDLSSESTVSRIRTEHFPLTLESARPSHTSQYLCASSDPPTRIPSYNSPLHFGNGTRLTVT.